Here is one TCR beta chain with its context. Profiling relied on immunoSEQ multiplex PCR, and the TCRdb table lists in-frame clones only, not all of them. This sample has roughly 200,000 clones; around 80% occur once, and the top ten carry 8.5% to 10%. This specimen belongs to a study of blood T cell repertoires in COVID-19. Between the trimmed V and J ends, which lost 0 bases and 0 bases, there was a span of 5 bases. This CDR3 region has 14 residues. The germline CDR1 and CDR2 sequences are LGHDT and YNNKEL (reference sequence). The specimen sequenced was peripheral blood. The receptor's source is a man aged 40-49 years with active or convalescent COVID-19. The chain couples TRBV3-1 (or the pseudogene TRBV3-2) to TRBJ1-1; D ambiguous. The CDR3 sequence is CASSQDQLNTEAFF. CDR3 DNA: TGTGCCAGCAGCCAAGACCAGTTGAACACTGAAGCTTTCTTT.